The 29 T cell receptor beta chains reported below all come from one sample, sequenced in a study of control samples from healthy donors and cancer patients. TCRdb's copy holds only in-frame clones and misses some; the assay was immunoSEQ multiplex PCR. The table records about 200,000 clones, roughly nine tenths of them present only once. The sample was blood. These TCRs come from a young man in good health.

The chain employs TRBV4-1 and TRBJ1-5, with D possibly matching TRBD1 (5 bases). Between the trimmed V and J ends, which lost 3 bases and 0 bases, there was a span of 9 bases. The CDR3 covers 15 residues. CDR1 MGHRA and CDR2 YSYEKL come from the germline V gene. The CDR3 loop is CASSQEDNSNQPQHF. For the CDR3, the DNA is TGCGCCAGCAGCCAGGAGGACAATAGCAATCAGCCCCAGCATTTT.

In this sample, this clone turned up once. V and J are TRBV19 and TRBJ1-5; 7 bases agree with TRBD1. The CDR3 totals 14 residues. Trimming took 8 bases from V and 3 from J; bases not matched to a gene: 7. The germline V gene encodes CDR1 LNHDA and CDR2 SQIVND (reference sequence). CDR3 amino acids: CASHMGQYNQPQHF. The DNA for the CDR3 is TGTGCCAGTCATATGGGACAGTACAATCAGCCCCAGCATTTT.

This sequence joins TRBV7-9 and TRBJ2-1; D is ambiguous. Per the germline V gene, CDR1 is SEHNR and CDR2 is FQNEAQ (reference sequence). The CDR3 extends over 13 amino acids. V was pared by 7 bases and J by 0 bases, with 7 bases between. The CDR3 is CASTPGSYNEQFF. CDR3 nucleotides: TGTGCCAGCACCCCGGGCTCCTACAATGAGCAGTTCTTC.

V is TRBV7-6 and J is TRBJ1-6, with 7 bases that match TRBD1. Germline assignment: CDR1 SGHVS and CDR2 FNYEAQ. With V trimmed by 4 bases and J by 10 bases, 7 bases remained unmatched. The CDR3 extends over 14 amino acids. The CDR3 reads CASSSGQIGSPLHF. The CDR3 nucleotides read TGTGCCAGCAGCTCGGGACAGATCGGATCACCCCTCCACTTT. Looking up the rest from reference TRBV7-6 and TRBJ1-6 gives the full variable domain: GAGVSQSPRYKVTKRGQDVALRCDPISGHVSLYWYRQALGQGPEFLTYFNYEAQQDKSGLPNDRFSAERPEGSISTLTIQRTEQRDSAMYRCASSSGQIGSPLHFGNGTRLTVT.

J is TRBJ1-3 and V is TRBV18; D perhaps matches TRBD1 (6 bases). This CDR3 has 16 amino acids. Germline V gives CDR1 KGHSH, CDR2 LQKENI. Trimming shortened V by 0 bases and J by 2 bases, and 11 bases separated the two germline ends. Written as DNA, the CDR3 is TGTGCCAGCTCACCACCCGTGAGGGACACTGGAAACACCATATATTTT. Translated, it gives CASSPPVRDTGNTIYF. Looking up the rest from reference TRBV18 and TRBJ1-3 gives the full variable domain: NAGVMQNPRHLVRRRGQEARLRCSPMKGHSHVYWYRQLPEEGLKFMVYLQKENIIDESGMPKERFSAEFPKEGPSILRIQQVVRGDSAAYFCASSPPVRDTGNTIYFGEGSWLTVV.

This CDR3 reads CASSMGETRGRPRTDTQYF. The CDR3, as DNA: TGTGCCAGTAGTATGGGGGAGACTAGGGGGAGACCTCGCACAGATACGCAGTATTTT. The chain employs TRBV19 and TRBJ2-3; D is perhaps TRBD1 or TRBD2 (6 bases each). The germline V gene has CDR1 LNHDA and CDR2 SQIVND (reference sequence). The CDR3 totals 19 residues. The germline V and J ends were trimmed by 3 bases and 1 base, with 23 bases remaining between them. Complete variable domain (other parts from reference TRBV19 and TRBJ2-3): DGGITQSPKYLFRKEGQNVTLSCEQNLNHDAMYWYRQDPGQGLRLIYYSQIVNDFQKGDIAEGYSVSREKKESFPLTVTSAQKNPTAFYLCASSMGETRGRPRTDTQYFGPGTRLTVL.

This CDR3 is CASSLKYGGSYEQYF. CDR3 DNA: TGTGCCAGCAGTTTAAAATACGGGGGATCCTACGAGCAGTACTTC. This chain connects TRBV27 to TRBJ2-7, with D possibly TRBD2 on 6 matching bases. Germline V gene sequence: CDR1 MNHEY, CDR2 SMNVEV (reference sequence). The CDR3 has 15 amino acids. V was cut by 2 bases and J by 1 base, with 12 bases left in between.

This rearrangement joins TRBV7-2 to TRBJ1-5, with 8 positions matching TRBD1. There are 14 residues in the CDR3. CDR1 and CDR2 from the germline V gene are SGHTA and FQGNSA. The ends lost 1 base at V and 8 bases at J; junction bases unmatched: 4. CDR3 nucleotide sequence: TGTGCCAGCAGCTTAGACAGGGGGAGGGAGCCCCAGCATTTT. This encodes CASSLDRGREPQHF. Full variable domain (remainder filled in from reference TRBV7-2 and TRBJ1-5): GAGVSQSPSNKVTEKGKDVELRCDPISGHTALYWYRQSLGQGLEFLIYFQGNSAPDKSGLPSDRFSAERTGGSVSTLTIQRTQQEDSAVYLCASSLDRGREPQHFGDGTRLSIL.

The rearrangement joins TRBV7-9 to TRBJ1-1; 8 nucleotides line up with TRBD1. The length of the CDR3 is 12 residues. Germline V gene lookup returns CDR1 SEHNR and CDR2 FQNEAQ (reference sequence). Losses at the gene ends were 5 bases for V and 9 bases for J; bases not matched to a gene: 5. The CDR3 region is CASSRGQGQAFF. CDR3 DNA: TGTGCCAGCAGCCGTGGACAGGGCCAAGCTTTCTTT.

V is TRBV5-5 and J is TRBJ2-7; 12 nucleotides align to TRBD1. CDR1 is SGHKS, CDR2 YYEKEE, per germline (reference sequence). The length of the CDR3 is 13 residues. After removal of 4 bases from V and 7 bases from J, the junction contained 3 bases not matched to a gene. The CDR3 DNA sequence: TGTGCCAGCAGCCGGGACAGGGGGCTTGAGCAGTACTTC. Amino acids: CASSRDRGLEQYF.

The CDR3 loop is CATSRDLSGGGGRRTEAFF. The CDR3 nucleotides are TGTGCCACCAGCAGAGATTTAAGCGGTGGGGGGGGCAGACGGACTGAAGCTTTCTTT. The chain recombines TRBV15 with TRBJ1-1; D is possibly TRBD1 (6 bases). Germline-derived CDR1 and CDR2 are LNHNV and YYDKDF (reference sequence). The CDR3 extends over 19 amino acids. V lost 0 bases to trimming and J lost 5 bases, with 25 bases between them.

The CDR3 sequence: CASSPKGGIDTQYF. The DNA for the CDR3 is TGTGCCAGCAGTCCCAAGGGGGGGATTGATACGCAGTATTTT. The V call is TRBV4-2, the J call TRBJ2-3; D might be TRBD2 (7 bases). V gave up 6 bases and J gave up 6 bases, with 16 bases separating them. CDR1 is LGHNA and CDR2 is YNFKEQ in the germline V gene. The CDR3 is made up of 14 amino acids.

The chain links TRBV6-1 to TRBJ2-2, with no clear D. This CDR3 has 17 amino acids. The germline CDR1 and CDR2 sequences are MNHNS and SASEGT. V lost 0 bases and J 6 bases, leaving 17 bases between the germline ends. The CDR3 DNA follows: TGTGCCAGCAGTGAAGCGACTCTTTCGAGTTTCGCCGGGGAGCTGTTTTTT. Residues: CASSEATLSSFAGELFF.

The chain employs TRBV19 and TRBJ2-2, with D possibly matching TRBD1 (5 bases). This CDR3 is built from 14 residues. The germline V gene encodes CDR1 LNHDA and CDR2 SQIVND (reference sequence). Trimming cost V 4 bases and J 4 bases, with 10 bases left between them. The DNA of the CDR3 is TGTGCCAGTAGTAGGCAGGGCACCACCGGGGAGCTGTTTTTT. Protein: CASSRQGTTGELFF.

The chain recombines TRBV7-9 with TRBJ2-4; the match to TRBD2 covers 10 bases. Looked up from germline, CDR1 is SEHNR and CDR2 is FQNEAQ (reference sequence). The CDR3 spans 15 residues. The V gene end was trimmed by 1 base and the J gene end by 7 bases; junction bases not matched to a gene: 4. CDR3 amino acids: CASSLVSGGRNIQYF. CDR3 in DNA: TGTGCCAGCAGCTTAGTTAGCGGGGGGCGGAACATTCAGTACTTC.

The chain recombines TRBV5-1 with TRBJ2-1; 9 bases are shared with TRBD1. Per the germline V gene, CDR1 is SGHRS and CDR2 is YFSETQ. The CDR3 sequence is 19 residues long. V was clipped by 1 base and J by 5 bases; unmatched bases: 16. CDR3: CASSLHSRDRVPLDNEQFF. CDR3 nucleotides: TGCGCCAGCAGCTTGCACAGCCGGGACAGGGTTCCCCTCGACAATGAGCAGTTCTTC. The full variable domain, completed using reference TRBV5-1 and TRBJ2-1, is KAGVTQTPRYLIKTRGQQVTLSCSPISGHRSVSWYQQTPGQGLQFLFEYFSETQRNKGNFPGRFSGRQFSNSRSEMNVSTLELGDSALYLCASSLHSRDRVPLDNEQFFGPGTRLTVL.

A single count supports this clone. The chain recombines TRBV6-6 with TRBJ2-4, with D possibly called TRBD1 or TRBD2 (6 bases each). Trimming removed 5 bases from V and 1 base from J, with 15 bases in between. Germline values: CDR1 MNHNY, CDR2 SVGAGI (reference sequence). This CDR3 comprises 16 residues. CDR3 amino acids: CASSGTGSGAKNIQYF. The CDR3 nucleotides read TGTGCCAGCAGTGGCACAGGGAGCGGGGCCAAAAACATTCAGTACTTC.

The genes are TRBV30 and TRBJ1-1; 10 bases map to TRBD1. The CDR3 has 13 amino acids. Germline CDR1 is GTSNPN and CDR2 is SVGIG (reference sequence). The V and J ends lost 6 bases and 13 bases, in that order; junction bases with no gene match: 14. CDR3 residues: CACITGTGEGGFF. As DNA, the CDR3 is TGTGCCTGTATAACCGGGACAGGGGAGGGTGGTTTCTTT.

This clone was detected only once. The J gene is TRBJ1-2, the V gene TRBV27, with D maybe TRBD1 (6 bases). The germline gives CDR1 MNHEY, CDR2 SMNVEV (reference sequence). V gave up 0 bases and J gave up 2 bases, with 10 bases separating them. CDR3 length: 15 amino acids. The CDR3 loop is CASSLSGGVNYGYTF. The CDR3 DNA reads TGTGCCAGCAGTTTATCAGGGGGGGTCAACTATGGCTACACCTTC.

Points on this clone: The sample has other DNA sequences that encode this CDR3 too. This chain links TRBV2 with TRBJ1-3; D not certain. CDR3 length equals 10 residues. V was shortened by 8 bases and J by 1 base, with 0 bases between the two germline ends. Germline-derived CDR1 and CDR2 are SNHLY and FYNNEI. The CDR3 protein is CASSGNTIYF. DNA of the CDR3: TGTGCCAGCTCTGGAAACACCATATATTTT.

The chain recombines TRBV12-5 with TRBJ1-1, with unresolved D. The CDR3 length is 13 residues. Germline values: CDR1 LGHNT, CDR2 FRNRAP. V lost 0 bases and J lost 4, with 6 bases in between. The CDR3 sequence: CASGLVTGTEAFF. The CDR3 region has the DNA TGTGCTAGTGGTTTGGTGACGGGCACTGAAGCTTTCTTT.

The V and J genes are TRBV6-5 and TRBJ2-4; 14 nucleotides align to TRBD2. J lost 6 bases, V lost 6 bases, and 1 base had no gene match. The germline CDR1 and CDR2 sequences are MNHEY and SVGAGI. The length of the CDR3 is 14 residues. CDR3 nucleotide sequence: TGTGCCAGCAGGGGGACTAGCGGGGGAAACATTCAGTACTTC. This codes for CASRGTSGGNIQYF.

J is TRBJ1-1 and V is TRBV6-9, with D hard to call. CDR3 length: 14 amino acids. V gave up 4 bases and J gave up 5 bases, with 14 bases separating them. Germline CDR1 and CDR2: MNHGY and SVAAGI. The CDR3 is CASSFPPQQTEAFF. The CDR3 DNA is TGTGCCAGCAGTTTTCCCCCCCAGCAAACTGAAGCTTTCTTT.

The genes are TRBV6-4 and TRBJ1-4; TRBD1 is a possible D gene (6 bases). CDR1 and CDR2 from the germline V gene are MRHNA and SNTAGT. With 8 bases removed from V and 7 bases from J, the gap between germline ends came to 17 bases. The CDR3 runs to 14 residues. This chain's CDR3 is CASGGRGIFEKLFF. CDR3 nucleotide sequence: TGTGCCAGCGGGGGGAGGGGGATTTTTGAAAAACTGTTTTTT.

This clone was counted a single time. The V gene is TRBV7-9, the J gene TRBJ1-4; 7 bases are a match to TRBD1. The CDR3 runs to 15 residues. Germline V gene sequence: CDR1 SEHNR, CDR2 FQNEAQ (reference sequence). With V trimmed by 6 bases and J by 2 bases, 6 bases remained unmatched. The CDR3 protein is CASSSTGDTNEKLFF. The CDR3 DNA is TGTGCCAGCAGTTCCACAGGGGATACTAATGAAAAACTGTTTTTT.

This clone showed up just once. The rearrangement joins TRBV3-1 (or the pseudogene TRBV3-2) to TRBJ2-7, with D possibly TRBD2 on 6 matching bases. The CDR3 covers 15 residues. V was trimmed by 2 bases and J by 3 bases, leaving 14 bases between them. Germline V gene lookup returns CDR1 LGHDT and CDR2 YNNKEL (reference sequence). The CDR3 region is CASSQRLVFFYEQYF. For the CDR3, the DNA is TGTGCCAGCAGCCAACGACTAGTATTTTTCTACGAGCAGTACTTC.

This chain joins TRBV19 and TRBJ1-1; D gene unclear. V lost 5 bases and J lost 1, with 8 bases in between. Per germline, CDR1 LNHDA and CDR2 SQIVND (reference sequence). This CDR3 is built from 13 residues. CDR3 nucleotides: TGTGCCAGTAGTTTTCCAGGGAACACTGAAGCTTTCTTT. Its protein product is CASSFPGNTEAFF.

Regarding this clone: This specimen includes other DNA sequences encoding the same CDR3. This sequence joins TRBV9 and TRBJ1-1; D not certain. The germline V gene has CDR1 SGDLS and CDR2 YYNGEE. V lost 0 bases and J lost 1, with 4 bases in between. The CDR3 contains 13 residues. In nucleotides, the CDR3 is TGTGCCAGCAGCGTAGCCCCGAACACTGAAGCTTTCTTT. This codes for CASSVAPNTEAFF.

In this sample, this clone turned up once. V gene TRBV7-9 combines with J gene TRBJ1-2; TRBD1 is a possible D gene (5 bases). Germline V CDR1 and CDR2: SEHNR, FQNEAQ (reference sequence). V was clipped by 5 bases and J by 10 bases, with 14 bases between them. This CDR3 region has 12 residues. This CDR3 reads CASSRERGDYTF. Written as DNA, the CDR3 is TGTGCCAGCAGCCGCGAGCGGGGGGACTACACCTTC.